A single sample gave rise to the 14 T cell receptor beta chains below, sequenced in a study of CD8 T cells in Susac syndrome. RNA, at about 0.5 to 1 ug, was reverse transcribed with random hexamers. TCRdb recomputed calls from the immunoSEQ multiplex PCR reads with MiXCR, one row per CDR3 protein. The data show about 160,000 distinct CDR3 sequences, 94% seen once. The sample was CD4+ T cells from PBMCs. These receptor sequences come from a human donor with multiple sclerosis.

The genes are TRBV29-1 and TRBJ1-1; 8 bases are shared with TRBD1. The V gene's germline CDR1 is SQVTM and CDR2 ANQGSEA. The CDR3 is made up of 14 amino acids. J was trimmed by 4 bases and V by 7 bases; bases with no gene match: 11. The CDR3 spells CSAGGRQGSTEAFF. As DNA, the CDR3 is TGCAGCGCGGGGGGGAGACAGGGGTCCACTGAAGCTTTCTTT.

The V and J genes are TRBV7-2 and TRBJ2-7; 12 positions match TRBD2. The CDR3 has 16 residues. Trimming took 1 base from V and 9 from J; bases not matched to a gene: 10. CDR1 and CDR2 from the germline V gene are SGHTA and FQGNSA. The CDR3: CASSLVRGLAGSWQYF. CDR3 nucleotide sequence: TGTGCCAGCAGCTTAGTACGGGGACTAGCGGGCAGTTGGCAGTACTTC. The variable domain in full, completed from reference TRBV7-2 and TRBJ2-7, reads GAGVSQSPSNKVTEKGKDVELRCDPISGHTALYWYRQSLGQGLEFLIYFQGNSAPDKSGLPSDRFSAERTGGSVSTLTIQRTQQEDSAVYLCASSLVRGLAGSWQYFGPGTRLTVT.

The chain joins TRBV29-1 to TRBJ1-3; TRBD1 is a possible D gene (6 bases). Trimming cost V 7 bases and J 0 bases, with 13 bases left between them. This CDR3 is 14 amino acids long. Per the germline V gene, CDR1 is SQVTM and CDR2 is ANQGSEA. CDR3 nucleotides: TGCAGCGGACGAACAGGGAACTCTGGAAACACCATATATTTT. Translation gives CSGRTGNSGNTIYF.

The chain employs TRBV29-1 and TRBJ2-5; 8 bases align to TRBD1. The CDR3 is 12 residues long. Losses at the gene ends were 7 bases for V and 5 bases for J; bases not matched to a gene: 6. Germline V gives CDR1 SQVTM, CDR2 ANQGSEA. CDR3 in amino acids: CSGSTGVETQYF. CDR3 DNA sequence: TGCAGCGGATCGACAGGGGTGGAGACCCAGTACTTC.

This chain uses TRBV6-5 with TRBJ1-1; D gene uncertain. Germline loops: CDR1 MNHEY, CDR2 SVGAGI. CDR3 length: 13 amino acids. V gave up 6 bases and J gave up 0 bases, with 8 bases separating them. The CDR3 DNA reads TGTGCCAGCAGCAAAGAAGTGAACACTGAAGCTTTCTTT. This sequence encodes CASSKEVNTEAFF.

V is TRBV29-1 and J is TRBJ1-2; D possibly corresponds to TRBD1 (5 bases). The CDR3 totals 12 residues. The V gene lost 3 bases and the J gene lost 2 bases, with 7 bases spanning the gap. CDR1 and CDR2 from the germline V gene are SQVTM and ANQGSEA. The CDR3 protein is CSVDRGNYGYTF. CDR3 nucleotide sequence: TGCAGCGTTGACCGGGGGAACTATGGCTACACCTTC.

This clonotype is a singleton in its sample. V usage is TRBV4-2 and J usage is TRBJ2-7; D is unresolved. V was shortened by 0 bases and J by 3 bases, with 12 bases between the two germline ends. This CDR3 has 15 residues. The germline V gene has CDR1 LGHNA and CDR2 YNFKEQ. CDR3 coding DNA: TGTGCCAGCAGCCAAGATTTAGCCCAAGGCTACGAGCAGTACTTC. It yields the protein CASSQDLAQGYEQYF.

This clonotype appeared a single time. This sequence joins TRBV2 and TRBJ1-2; a possible D gene is TRBD1 (6 bases). Trimming pared 4 bases from V and 6 bases from J, leaving 12 bases between. The CDR3 has 13 amino acids. From germline, CDR1 is SNHLY and CDR2 FYNNEI. The CDR3 nucleotides read TGTGCCAGCAGTGTCGACAGGTTTGATGGCTACACCTTC. Protein product: CASSVDRFDGYTF.

The genes are TRBV4-1 and TRBJ2-3; 15 bases agree with TRBD2. The CDR3 contains 19 residues. Unmatched junction bases numbered 10, after V lost 3 bases and J lost 3 bases. CDR1 and CDR2 from the germline V gene are MGHRA and YSYEKL. The CDR3 loop is CASSQGLAGGMGVTDTQYF. The CDR3 DNA sequence: TGCGCCAGCAGCCAGGGACTAGCGGGAGGAATGGGGGTAACAGATACGCAGTATTTT.

The chain's CDR3 is CASTPLAGADTQYF. CDR3 sequence (DNA): TGTGCCAGCACCCCACTAGCGGGAGCAGATACGCAGTATTTT. The J gene is TRBJ2-3, the V gene TRBV12-3 or TRBV12-4, with TRBD2 matching over 11 bases. The CDR3 has 14 residues. With V trimmed by 7 bases and J by 4 bases, 4 bases remained unmatched.

CDR3 sequence reads: CSASWASGRVQYF. The DNA of the CDR3 is TGCAGTGCTAGTTGGGCTAGCGGGAGAGTGCAGTACTTC. This rearrangement joins TRBV20-1 to TRBJ2-7, with TRBD2 identical over 10 bases. Germline trimming cut 3 bases from V and 9 bases from J; bases unmatched to any gene: 8. The V gene's germline CDR1 is DFQATT and CDR2 SNEGSKA (reference sequence). This CDR3 spans 13 amino acids.

Only one count was recorded for this clonotype. The CDR3 nucleotides are TGTGCCAGCAGTTACGTGGGGGGCCAGAACACTGAAGCTTTCTTT. It codes for CASSYVGGQNTEAFF. This chain uses TRBV6-5 with TRBJ1-1; TRBD1 is a possible D gene (6 bases). Germline V gene data show CDR1 as MNHEY and CDR2 as SVGAGI. This CDR3 has 15 residues. Deletions cut 2 bases from V and 1 base from J, with 11 bases between.

CDR3 nucleotide sequence: TGCAGCGTTGCTCGGGTGGCGGGCTATGGCTACACCTTC. As protein: CSVARVAGYGYTF. This rearrangement joins TRBV29-1 to TRBJ1-2; no firm D call. The V gene's germline CDR1 is SQVTM and CDR2 ANQGSEA. The germline V and J ends were trimmed by 4 bases and 4 bases, with 13 bases remaining between them. This CDR3 has 13 residues.

The chain carries TRBV6-2 or TRBV6-3 and TRBJ2-3; 8 bases map to TRBD2. After removal of 7 bases from V and 3 bases from J, the junction contained 6 bases not matched to a gene. The CDR3 extends over 14 amino acids. Germline loops: CDR1 MNHEY, CDR2 SVGEGT. The CDR3 DNA sequence: TGTGCCAGCATCTCAGCGGGAGTGACAGATACGCAGTATTTT. It codes for CASISAGVTDTQYF.